This TCR beta chain was documented in a study of shared clonotypes between healthy human individuals. Naive CD45RA+ and memory CD45RA-negative subsets were split from CD4+ cells. TCRdb's table, derived via immunoSEQ multiplex PCR, lists solely in-frame clones and lacks some. The table shows about 680,000 clones, with roughly 73% occurring only once. The germline CDR1 and CDR2 sequences are SGHNT and YYREEE (reference sequence). This CDR3 comprises 15 residues. Trimming removed 2 bases from V and 3 bases from J, with 13 bases in between. Sequenced material: memory CD4+ T cells sorted from blood. The subset here: CD45RA-negative fraction. The source of this sequence is a young woman in good health. The rearrangement links TRBV5-4 to TRBJ2-3; a possible D gene is TRBD2 (6 bases). CDR3 coding DNA: TGTGCCAGCAGCTTACGGGGGACGGAGACAGATACGCAGTATTTT. Amino acid sequence: CASSLRGTETDTQYF.